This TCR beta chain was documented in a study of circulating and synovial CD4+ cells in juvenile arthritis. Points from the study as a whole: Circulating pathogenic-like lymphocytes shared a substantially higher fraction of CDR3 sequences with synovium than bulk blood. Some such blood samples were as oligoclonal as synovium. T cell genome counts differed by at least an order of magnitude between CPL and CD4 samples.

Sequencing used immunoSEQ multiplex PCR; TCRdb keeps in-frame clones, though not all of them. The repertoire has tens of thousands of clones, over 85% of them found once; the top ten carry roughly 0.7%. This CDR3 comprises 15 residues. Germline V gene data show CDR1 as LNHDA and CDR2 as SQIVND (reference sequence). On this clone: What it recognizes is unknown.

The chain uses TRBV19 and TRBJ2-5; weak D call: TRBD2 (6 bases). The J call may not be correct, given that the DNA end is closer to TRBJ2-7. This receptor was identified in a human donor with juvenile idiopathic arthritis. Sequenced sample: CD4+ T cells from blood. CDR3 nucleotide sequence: TGTGCCAGTAGTATAGAGGACGGGAGCTCCTACGAGCAGTACTTC. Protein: CASSIEDGSSYEQYF.